This entry concerns a single T cell receptor beta chain. Its target is unknown. Study-wide results and limits: Tumor memory CD4+ T cell TCR gene usage clustered with blood and lymph node memory CD4+ cells and lymph node naive CD4+ cells.

Treg sorting used a CD4+CD25+CD127-/low gate. TCRdb ran MiXCR on the 5' RACE reads and lists one entry per CDR3 protein. The table includes around 55,000 distinct CDR3 sequences, around 21% detected once. Germline V gives CDR1 SGHVS, CDR2 FQNEAQ. Trimming took 2 bases from V and 0 from J, leaving 12 bases between them. The CDR3 is 16 residues long. Sequencing was performed on tumor-infiltrating Tregs sorted from the breast tumor. This chain uses TRBV7-8 with TRBJ2-3; weak D call: TRBD2 (5 bases). The clonotype originates from a female donor with breast cancer. CDR3 bases: TGTGCCAGCAGCTTAAGAGAGGGCCTTAGCACAGATACGCAGTATTTT. Translating it yields CASSLREGLSTDTQYF.